These 25 T cell receptor beta chains were all obtained from the same sample, sequenced in a study of T cells expressing NK-cell markers. TCRdb reanalyzed the 5' RACE reads and collapses them to one entry per CDR3 protein, without DNA. Its table records more than 90,000 distinct CDR3 sequences. The material sequenced was blood T cells: a sorted CD56 or NKG2C T cell subset, CD4+ or CD8+ T cells, or bulk PBMC T cells (not recorded which). Receptors were obtained from a woman aged 18-70 years in good health.

The chain links TRBV12-3 or TRBV12-4 to TRBJ1-1; TCRdb's D gene call, TRBD1, goes unchecked for lack of DNA. This CDR3 comprises 13 residues. The CDR3 sequence: CASSQGQGTEAFF.

V gene TRBV10-3 combines with J gene TRBJ2-7; without DNA, the TCRdb call of TRBD2 cannot be checked. Looked up from germline, CDR1 is ENHRY and CDR2 is SYGVKD. CDR3 length: 14 residues. This chain's CDR3 is CAISESGRDFEQYF.

This chain joins TRBV12-3 or TRBV12-4 and TRBJ1-5. The CDR3 runs 15 residues. CDR3 residues: CASSLREYSNQPQHF.

The genes are TRBV6-4 and TRBJ2-3; the D call of TRBD1 rests on TCRdb alone, since no DNA is present to check it. The germline V gene encodes CDR1 MRHNA and CDR2 SNTAGT. This CDR3 has 13 residues. CDR3: CASGTGGEDTQYF.

V usage is TRBV28 and J usage is TRBJ2-7; TCRdb's D gene call, TRBD2, goes unchecked for lack of DNA. The germline V gene encodes CDR1 MDHEN and CDR2 SYDVKM. CDR3 length equals 15 residues. The CDR3 spells CASSLSSGRSYEQYF.

The chain joins TRBV14 to TRBJ2-4; absent DNA, TCRdb's TRBD2 call cannot be checked. The CDR3 covers 15 residues. The germline V gene has CDR1 SGHDN and CDR2 FVKESK. CDR3 protein: CASSQTEGLLGIQYF. The whole variable domain, remainder taken from reference TRBV14 and TRBJ2-4, is EAGVTQFPSHSVIEKGQTVTLRCDPISGHDNLYWYRRVMGKEIKFLLHFVKESKQDESGMPNNRFLAERTGGTYSTLKVQPAELEDSGVYFCASSQTEGLLGIQYFGAGTRLSVL.

The V and J genes are TRBV5-4 and TRBJ2-3. CDR3 length: 16 amino acids. Germline assignment: CDR1 SGHNT and CDR2 YYREEE (reference sequence). The CDR3 loop is CASSLGLAGGTDTQYF.

The V gene is TRBV27, the J gene TRBJ2-7; there is no DNA to check the TCRdb D call of TRBD1. Germline loops: CDR1 MNHEY, CDR2 SMNVEV (reference sequence). The CDR3 has 13 residues. The CDR3 protein is CASRRTGDYEQYF.

The chain couples TRBV27 to TRBJ1-1. This CDR3 region has 11 residues. CDR1 is MNHEY and CDR2 is SMNVEV in the germline V gene (reference sequence). The CDR3 protein is CASSRGDEAFF.

The rearrangement uses TRBV19 and TRBJ2-7; the TCRdb call, TRBD2, lacks DNA for checking. This CDR3 is built from 14 residues. Germline loops: CDR1 LNHDA, CDR2 SQIVND (reference sequence). CDR3: CASSISSGSYEQYF.

The rearrangement joins TRBV4-1 to TRBJ1-5; TCRdb names TRBD1, which stays unverified in the absence of DNA. Per the germline V gene, CDR1 is MGHRA and CDR2 is YSYEKL. The CDR3 runs 18 residues. CDR3: CASSQDLRGAAGYQPQHF.

The chain uses TRBV29-1 and TRBJ2-7; lacking DNA, the TRBD1 call made by TCRdb goes unchecked. This CDR3 spans 12 amino acids. Germline V gene data show CDR1 as SQVTM and CDR2 as ANQGSEA. CDR3 region: CSVATGSYEQYF.

The rearrangement joins TRBV5-1 to TRBJ2-5. Germline V gives CDR1 SGHRS, CDR2 YFSETQ. The CDR3 is made up of 14 amino acids. CDR3 region: CASGFETNQETQYF. Full variable domain (rest looked up from reference TRBV5-1 and TRBJ2-5): KAGVTQTPRYLIKTRGQQVTLSCSPISGHRSVSWYQQTPGQGLQFLFEYFSETQRNKGNFPGRFSGRQFSNSRSEMNVSTLELGDSALYLCASGFETNQETQYFGPGTRLLVL.

This chain joins TRBV12-3 or TRBV12-4 and TRBJ1-2; TCRdb returns TRBD1, unconfirmable since there is no DNA. This CDR3 has 16 amino acids. The chain's CDR3 is CASRNGDNPPLEGYTF.

The chain couples TRBV9 to TRBJ2-7; the D gene TCRdb calls, TRBD2, cannot be checked with no DNA. Per germline, CDR1 SGDLS and CDR2 YYNGEE. The CDR3 is 14 amino acids. The CDR3 here is CASSPGTSSYEQYF.

This chain joins TRBV3-1 and TRBJ2-3; TCRdb calls TRBD1, which cannot be checked without DNA. The CDR3 consists of 20 residues. Germline CDR1 is LGHDT and CDR2 is YNNKEL (reference sequence). The CDR3 sequence: CASSQDGGTLWSFSTDTQYF.

V usage is TRBV7-3 and J usage is TRBJ2-1; TCRdb picks TRBD1, but there is no DNA to check that call. The CDR3 consists of 15 residues. Germline V gene lookup returns CDR1 SGHTA and CDR2 FQGTGA. The CDR3 is CASSLGFTKQGKQFF.

This chain uses TRBV11-2 with TRBJ2-5; TCRdb returns TRBD1, unconfirmable since there is no DNA. CDR1 and CDR2 from the germline V gene are SGHAT and FQNNGV. The CDR3 runs 16 residues. Here the CDR3 reads CASSLDHRGPAETQYF. Complete variable domain (other parts from reference TRBV11-2 and TRBJ2-5): EAGVAQSPRYKIIEKRQSVAFWCNPISGHATLYWYQQILGQGPKLLIQFQNNGVVDDSQLPKDRFSAERLKGVDSTLKIQPAKLEDSAVYLCASSLDHRGPAETQYFGPGTRLLVL.

The chain recombines TRBV6-1 with TRBJ2-5; TCRdb designates TRBD2, a call that cannot be tested without DNA. The CDR3 consists of 17 residues. Germline V lookup: CDR1 MNHNS, CDR2 SASEGT. CDR3 sequence: CASSEGLAGGTQETQYF.

The V call is TRBV29-1, the J call TRBJ2-3; the D gene TCRdb calls, TRBD1, cannot be checked with no DNA. This CDR3 spans 13 amino acids. In germline, CDR1 is SQVTM, CDR2 ANQGSEA. The CDR3 loop reads CSVPAGGTDTQYF.

The chain carries TRBV12-3 or TRBV12-4 and TRBJ1-2. The CDR3 runs 16 residues. CDR3 sequence: CASSSSAAAQPYGYTF.

The rearrangement joins TRBV19 to TRBJ2-5. Germline CDR1 and CDR2: LNHDA and SQIVND (reference sequence). CDR3 size: 11 residues. CDR3 sequence reads: CASSIQETQYF.

The chain has TRBV10-3 and TRBJ2-3; TCRdb picks TRBD1, but there is no DNA to check that call. Germline V gene sequence: CDR1 ENHRY, CDR2 SYGVKD. The length of the CDR3 is 15 residues. CDR3 sequence: CAISGTPEVTDTQYF.

The J gene is TRBJ2-2, the V gene TRBV28; checking the TCRdb D call of TRBD2 is not possible without DNA. The CDR3 has 14 residues. In germline, CDR1 is MDHEN, CDR2 SYDVKM. CDR3 sequence reads: CASSLGLASGELFF.

CDR3 amino acids: CASSPSGIDRNEQFF. The chain couples TRBV5-4 to TRBJ2-1; TCRdb's D call of TRBD2 is untestable without DNA. CDR3 length: 15 amino acids. Germline V gene data show CDR1 as SGHNT and CDR2 as YYREEE (reference sequence). The full variable domain, with the rest looked up from reference TRBV5-4 and TRBJ2-1, is ETGVTQSPTHLIKTRGQQVTLRCSSQSGHNTVSWYQQALGQGPQFIFQYYREEENGRGNFPPRFSGLQFPNYSSELNVNALELDDSALYLCASSPSGIDRNEQFFGPGTRLTVL.